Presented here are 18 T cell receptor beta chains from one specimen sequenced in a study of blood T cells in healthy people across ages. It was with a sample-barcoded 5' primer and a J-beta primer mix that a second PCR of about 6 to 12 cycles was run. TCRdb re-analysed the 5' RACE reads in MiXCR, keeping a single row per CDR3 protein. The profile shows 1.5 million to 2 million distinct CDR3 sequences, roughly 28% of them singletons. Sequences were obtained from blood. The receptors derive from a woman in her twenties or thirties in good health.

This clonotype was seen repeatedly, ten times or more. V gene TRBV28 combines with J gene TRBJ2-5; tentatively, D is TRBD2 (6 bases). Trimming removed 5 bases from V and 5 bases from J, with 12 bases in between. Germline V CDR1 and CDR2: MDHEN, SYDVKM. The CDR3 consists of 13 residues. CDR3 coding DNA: TGTGCCAGCAGTGGAGGGCGAGGGGAGACCCAGTACTTC. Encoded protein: CASSGGRGETQYF. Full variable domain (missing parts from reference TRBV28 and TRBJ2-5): DVKVTQSSRYLVKRTGEKVFLECVQDMDHENMFWYRQDPGLGLRLIYFSYDVKMKEKGDIPEGYSVSREKKERFSLILESASTNQTSMYLCASSGGRGETQYFGPGTRLLVL.

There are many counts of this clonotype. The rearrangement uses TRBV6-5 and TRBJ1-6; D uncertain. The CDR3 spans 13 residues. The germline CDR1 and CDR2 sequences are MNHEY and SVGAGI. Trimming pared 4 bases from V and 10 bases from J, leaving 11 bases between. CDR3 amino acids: CASSFERRSPLHF. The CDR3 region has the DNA TGTGCCAGCAGTTTCGAACGGCGGTCACCCCTCCACTTT.

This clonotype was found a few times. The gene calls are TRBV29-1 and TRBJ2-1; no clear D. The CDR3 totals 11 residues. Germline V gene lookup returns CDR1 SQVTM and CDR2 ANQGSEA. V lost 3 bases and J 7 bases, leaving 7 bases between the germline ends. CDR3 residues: CSVESANEQFF. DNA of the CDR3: TGCAGCGTTGAGTCGGCAAATGAGCAGTTCTTC.

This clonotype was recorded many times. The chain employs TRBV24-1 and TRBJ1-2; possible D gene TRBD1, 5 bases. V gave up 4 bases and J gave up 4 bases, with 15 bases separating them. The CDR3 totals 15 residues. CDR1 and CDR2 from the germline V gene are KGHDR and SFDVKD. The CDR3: CATSDRDGGIYGYTF. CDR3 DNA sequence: TGTGCCACCAGTGACCGGGACGGAGGCATCTATGGCTACACCTTC.

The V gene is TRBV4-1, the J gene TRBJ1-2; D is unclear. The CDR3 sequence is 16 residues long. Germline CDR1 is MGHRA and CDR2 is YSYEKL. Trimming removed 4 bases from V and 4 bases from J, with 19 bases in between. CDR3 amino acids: CASSPGGASKTYGYTF. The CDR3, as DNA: TGCGCCAGCAGCCCAGGAGGTGCGTCGAAGACCTATGGCTACACCTTC.

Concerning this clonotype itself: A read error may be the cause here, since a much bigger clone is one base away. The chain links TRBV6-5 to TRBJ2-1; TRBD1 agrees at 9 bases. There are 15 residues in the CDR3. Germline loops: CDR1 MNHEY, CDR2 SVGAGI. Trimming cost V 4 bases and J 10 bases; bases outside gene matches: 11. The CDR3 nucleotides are TGTGCCAGCAGTTCCACCGGGACAGGGATTTACGAGCAGTTCTTC. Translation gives CASSSTGTGIYEQFF.

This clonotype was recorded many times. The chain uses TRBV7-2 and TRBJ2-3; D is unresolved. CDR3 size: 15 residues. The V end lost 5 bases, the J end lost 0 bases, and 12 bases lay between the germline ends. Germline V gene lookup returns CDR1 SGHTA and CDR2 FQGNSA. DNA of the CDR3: TGTGCCAGCAGCCCTGGTGTTGAAAGCACAGATACGCAGTATTTT. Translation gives CASSPGVESTDTQYF.

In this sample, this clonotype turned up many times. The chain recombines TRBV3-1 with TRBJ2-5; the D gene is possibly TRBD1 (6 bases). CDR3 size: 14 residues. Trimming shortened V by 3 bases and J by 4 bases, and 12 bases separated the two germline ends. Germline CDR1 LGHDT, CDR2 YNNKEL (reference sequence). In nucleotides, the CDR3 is TGTGCCAGCAGCCAGGGACAAGGAGGAGAGACCCAGTACTTC. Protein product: CASSQGQGGETQYF.

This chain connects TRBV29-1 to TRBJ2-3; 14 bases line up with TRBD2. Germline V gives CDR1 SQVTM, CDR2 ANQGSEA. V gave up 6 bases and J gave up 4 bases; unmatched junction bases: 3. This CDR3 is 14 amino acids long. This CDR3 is CSVWTSGRSDTQYF. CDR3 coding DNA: TGCAGCGTCTGGACTAGCGGGAGGTCAGATACGCAGTATTTT.

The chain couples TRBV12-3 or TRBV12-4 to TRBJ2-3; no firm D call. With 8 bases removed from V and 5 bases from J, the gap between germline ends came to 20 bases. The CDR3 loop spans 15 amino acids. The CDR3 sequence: CASGRPGSVRDTQYF. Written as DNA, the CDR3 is TGTGCCAGCGGTAGGCCGGGTTCGGTCCGAGATACGCAGTATTTT.

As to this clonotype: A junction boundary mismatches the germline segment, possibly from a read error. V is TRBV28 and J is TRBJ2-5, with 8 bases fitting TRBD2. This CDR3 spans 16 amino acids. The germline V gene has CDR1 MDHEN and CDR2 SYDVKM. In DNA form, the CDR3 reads TGTGCCAGCAGTCCCCCCAAAGCGGGGGACCAGGAGACCCAGTACTTC. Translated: CASSPPKAGDQETQYF.

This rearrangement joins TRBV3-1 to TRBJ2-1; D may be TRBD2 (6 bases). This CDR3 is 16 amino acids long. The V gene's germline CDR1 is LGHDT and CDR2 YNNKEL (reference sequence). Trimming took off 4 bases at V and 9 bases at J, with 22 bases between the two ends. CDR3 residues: CASSPYPGLGPIEQFF. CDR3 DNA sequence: TGTGCCAGCAGCCCTTATCCGGGACTGGGTCCGATTGAGCAGTTCTTC.

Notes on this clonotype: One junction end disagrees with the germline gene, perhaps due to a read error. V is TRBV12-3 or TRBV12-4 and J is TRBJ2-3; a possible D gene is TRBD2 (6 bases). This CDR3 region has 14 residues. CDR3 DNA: TGTGCCAGCACCCTTACGGGGGTATTAGATGCGCAGTATTTT. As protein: CASTLTGVLDAQYF.

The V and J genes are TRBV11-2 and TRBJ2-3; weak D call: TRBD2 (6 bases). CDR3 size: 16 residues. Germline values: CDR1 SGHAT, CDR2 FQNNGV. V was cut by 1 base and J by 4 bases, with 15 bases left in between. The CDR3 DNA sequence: TGTGCCAGCAGCTTAGTGGGGGGAGTGGTTGCAGATACGCAGTATTTT. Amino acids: CASSLVGGVVADTQYF.

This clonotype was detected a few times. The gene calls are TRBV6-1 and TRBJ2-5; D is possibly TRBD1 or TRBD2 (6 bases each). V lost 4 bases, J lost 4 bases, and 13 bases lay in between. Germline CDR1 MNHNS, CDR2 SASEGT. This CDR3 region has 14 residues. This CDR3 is CASSGGGGRETQYF. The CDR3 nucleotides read TGTGCCAGCAGTGGTGGAGGGGGAAGAGAGACCCAGTACTTC.

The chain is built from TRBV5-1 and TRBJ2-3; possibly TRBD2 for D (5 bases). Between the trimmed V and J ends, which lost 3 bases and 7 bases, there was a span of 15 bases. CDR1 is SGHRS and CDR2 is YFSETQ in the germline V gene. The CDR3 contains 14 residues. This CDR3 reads CASSSGGRAYTQYF. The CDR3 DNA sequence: TGCGCCAGCAGCTCCGGAGGACGGGCATATACGCAGTATTTT. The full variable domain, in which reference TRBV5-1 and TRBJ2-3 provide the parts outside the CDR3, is KAGVTQTPRYLIKTRGQQVTLSCSPISGHRSVSWYQQTPGQGLQFLFEYFSETQRNKGNFPGRFSGRQFSNSRSEMNVSTLELGDSALYLCASSSGGRAYTQYFGPGTRLTVL.

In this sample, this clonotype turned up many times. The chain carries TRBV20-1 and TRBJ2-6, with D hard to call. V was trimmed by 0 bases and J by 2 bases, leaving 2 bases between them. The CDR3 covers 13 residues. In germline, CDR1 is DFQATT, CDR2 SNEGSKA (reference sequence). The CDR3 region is CSARDPGANVLTF. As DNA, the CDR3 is TGCAGTGCTAGAGACCCTGGGGCCAACGTCCTGACTTTC.

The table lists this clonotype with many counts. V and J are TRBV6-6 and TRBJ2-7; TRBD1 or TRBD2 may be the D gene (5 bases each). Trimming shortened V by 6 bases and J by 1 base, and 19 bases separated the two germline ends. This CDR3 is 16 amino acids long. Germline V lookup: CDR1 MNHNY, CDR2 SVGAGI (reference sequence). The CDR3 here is CASRDSGTPESYEQYF. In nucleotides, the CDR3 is TGTGCCAGCAGGGATTCGGGGACGCCCGAATCCTACGAGCAGTACTTC.